This T cell receptor (beta chain) stems from a study of cytotoxic CD8 clonotypes in ibrutinib-treated CLL. Study summary: Timing of response sample collection was a median approximately eleven months after treatment start, with a range of 6 to 36. Among the samples, the mean was around 260,000 productive templates and about 94,000 productive rearrangements. Overall study results and limits: With treatment, public clonotypes, which were uncommon, either contracted or remained stable.

This clone occurred a few times. Antigen unknown. Sequencing was designed to attain a depth spanning 1 in 200,000 to 1 in 1 million T cells. The data were produced by immunoSEQ multiplex PCR, yet TCRdb's version contains in-frame clones alone and is incomplete. The sample includes approximately 150,000 clones, approximately 75% seen only once; the top ten take approximately 28%. The CDR3 is 15 residues long. Trimming took 6 bases from V and 3 from J, leaving 18 bases between them. The germline V gene encodes CDR1 SQVTM and CDR2 ANQGSEA. The receptor was isolated from a human donor with chronic lymphocytic leukemia. Sample: PBMCs, taken after 12 months of ibrutinib treatment. The V and J genes are TRBV29-1 and TRBJ1-5, with D possibly TRBD1 on 5 matching bases. The CDR3 DNA reads as TGCAGCGTAGCAGTGGGGGTGGGACTCAATCAGCCCCAGCATTTT. This translates into CSVAVGVGLNQPQHF.